The entry below gives a single TCR beta chain sequence along with its context. This clone showed up just a few times. No cognate antigen has been identified for it. No much larger clone exists at a distance of one base, and base qualities are not known. The cohort consisted of approximately 690 healthy bone marrow donors. At the time of sampling, every cohort member was nominally healthy, though immune exposures that went unrecorded were likely present. The donor was CMV seropositive and belonged to the group of some 290 seropositive cohort members. Every donor gave a peripheral blood sample, and the peripheral blood mononuclear cells from that sample were used for TCR beta sequencing. Genomic DNA was extracted from the blood cell samples with the Qiagen DNeasy Blood Extraction Kit. Libraries came from the immunoSEQ multiplex PCR assay. For the multiplex PCR, a mixture combining 60 forward primers for TCR Vbeta segments and 13 reverse primers for TCR Jbeta segments was used. A multiplex PCR assay on genomic DNA amplified the CDR3 region of rearranged TCR beta genes. The amplified TCR beta libraries were sequenced on the Illumina HiSeq System as 87-base-pair reads. In the paper's pipeline: In a later analysis, around 80 million unique TCR beta chains were counted across the roughly 610 repertoires, and roughly 11 million of these chains were shared by at least two donors. Raw reads were error-corrected and collapsed into unique sequences with a nearest-neighbor algorithm that merged closely related sequences to remove PCR and sequencing errors. CDR3 sequences were aligned to IMGT reference sequences to assign V, D and J gene segments. For a sequence to be retained, a match of at least six nucleotides to both a V gene segment and a J gene segment was required. Rearrangements were called productive when the CDR3 lacked stop codons and stayed in frame with V and J; all others were non-productive. Following IMGT convention, CDR3 was defined as the stretch from the second conserved V-encoded cysteine to the conserved J-encoded phenylalanine. Sequences without an unambiguous match to a single V gene segment were excluded from the earlier analysis of 450 to 650 of the donors. An earlier analysis of 587 of the donors called V segments functional above 56.7% productive rearrangements and segregating when the between-donor standard deviation exceeded 5%. To diagnose cytomegalovirus status from the catalog of TCR beta chain sequences, a statistical classification framework was built. In a later analysis, V and J genes were assigned by comparing TCR nucleotide sequences against IMGT/GENE-DB human TR gene sequences. Using the TCRdist pipeline, a later analysis assigned CDR3 sequences along with most-parsimonious VDJ recombination scenarios. In a later analysis, each TCR beta chain was defined by its CDR3 amino acid sequence together with its V-gene family, and reads lacking a unique V-gene family were excluded. As a way to deal with suspected cross-contamination and a sequencing artifact, a later analysis dropped 500 to 700 nucleotide sequences that were highly shared and had low generation probability. A later analysis calculated a clonal expansion index for each public chain from normalized within-repertoire ranks of inferred template counts. A later analysis computed generation probabilities with a VDJ recombination model fitted to out-of-frame rearrangements, and checked the results against IGoR. Hypergeometric tests were used in a later analysis to score TCR-TCR, TCR-HLA and TCR-CMV co-occurrence, with a repertoire-size bias correction applied to the TCR pairs. False discovery rates were estimated in a later analysis by permuting HLA or CMV assignments 20 times. A later analysis grouped co-occurring TCRs with DBSCAN, adding TCRdist sequence similarity when clustering within HLA-allele-positive subsets. Co-occurrence clustering excluded repertoires with fewer than 30,000 or more than 120,000 public chains, plus five with anomalous nucleotide sharing. What TCRdb holds here is the immuneACCESS table cut down to in-frame rearrangements. Part of the clones is not present; checked against another copy, under half of the missing clones reflect an unresolved V gene, and the others are unexplained. V, J and clone size derive from that table, while D and trimming were established from the DNA sequence. The sample has 90,000 to 150,000 clones on record, under 80% of them singletons. Jointly, the top ten make up roughly 12% of the sample.

The germline V gene gives CDR1 as LGHNA and CDR2 as YNFKEQ. CDR3 length: 17 amino acids, cysteine to phenylalanine. Solely the CDR3 DNA is kept, with 51 bases framed from the first base. Deletion took 1 base off V and 0 bases off J, with a span of 16 bases between the germline ends. These data come from a study of cytomegalovirus exposure and HLA in healthy donors listed by TCRdb under 2017. General notes on the study: In an earlier analysis of several hundred of the donors, 250 to 350 Gb of sequence data and approximately 120 million unique TCR beta sequences from 180 million or so T cells were reported. Approximately 310 gigabases of sequencing data and 70 million to 85 million unique TCR sequences were included in an early release covering roughly 600 HLA-typed donors. Of the 300 to 500 genotyped donors, approximately 80% were placed in the genetic ancestry cluster associated with self-reported Caucasian donors. The study aimed to test whether signatures of past pathogen exposure could be identified by cataloging public T cell receptors. The T cell repertoires of under 750 subjects were profiled by immunosequencing and related to cytomegalovirus serostatus. Besides the first cohort of approximately 670 subjects, a separate validation cohort made up of over a hundred different subjects was used. The study combined high-throughput TCR immunosequencing, statistical association of individual TCRs with disease status, and machine learning to predict cytomegalovirus infection status. A later analysis re-examined previously published TCR beta repertoires from just over 650 donors and added high-resolution HLA genotyping to investigate patterns of TCR occurrence. Rather than drawing on any new phenotypic data, the later analysis identified candidate immune exposures from TCR beta sequences and the way those sequences occurred across donors. To decide whether each TCR beta V gene segment behaved as functional or pseudogenic, an earlier analysis of approximately 620 of the donors relied on high-throughput TCR beta sequencing. Donor age, sex, ethnicity and CMV serostatus were compiled alongside the repertoire data. Genome-wide SNP genotypes for about three fifths of the 666 donors were used in a later genetic analysis, which treated that subset as a discovery cohort. Every discovery cohort repertoire had been produced on one sequencing platform. Both class I and class II loci were covered by HLA typing, at four-digit resolution. The number of donors typed differed by locus, with 629-630 for A, B, C, DRB1 and DQB1, approximately 500 for DQA1, over 600 for DPA1, and some 440 for DPB1. Roughly five DR-DQ haplotypes were treated as single units for association and clustering because of strong linkage in the cohort. On average, around 240,000 unique TCR beta nucleotide sequences were sequenced per donor among 350 to 400 genotyped donors of the cohort, with 15% to 20% of those sequences being non-productive. The investigation overall reported the following: In an earlier analysis of some 500 of the donors, most TCR beta V segments were observed in productive rearrangements about 87% or about 30% of the time, broadly matching IMGT annotations. A later genetic analysis reported fewer N-insertions in productive TCRs among donors in an Asian-associated ancestry cluster than the approximately 670-donor mean. This cohort had only TCR beta chains sequenced, and the lack of alpha or paired-chain data limited which features could be detected. Across donors, most TCR sequences were observed very rarely, whereas some public TCRs were present in many individuals. A later analysis associated about 16,000 TCR beta sequences with specific HLA alleles at a false discovery rate of 0.05. Immune exposure information for the cohort was limited to CMV serostatus. A further reported finding was that TCR beta sequences accurately predicted the HLA-A and HLA-B alleles for most subjects in the first cohort. Cytomegalovirus status was reported to be diagnosed by the classifier with high specificity and sensitivity in both the original and validation cohorts. In a later analysis, HLA-associated TCR beta chains showed more clonal expansion and lower generation probabilities than non-associated chains that were equally common. It was suggested by the authors that the approach could potentially be generalized to other disease states and immunological phenotypes. Because the 87-base-pair reads could not distinguish some IMGT-functional V segments, including TRBV6-2 and TRBV6-3, those segments were excluded. A total of 164 TCR beta chains were listed by the study as associated with cytomegalovirus. Linkage disequilibrium might explain the correlated functional status among segregating V segments, but an unknown experimental factor could not be excluded. Because counts were too low, seventeen rarely observed V segments, including chromosome 9 orphons, were excluded from the earlier analysis of some 590 of the donors. A cluster of highly shared sequence variants was judged likely to represent a technical artifact of the sequencing pipeline. In a later analysis, most CMV-associated TCR beta chains were found to appear HLA-restricted, with HLA associations seemingly driven largely by CMV exposure. Several of the top co-occurrence clusters appeared to be linked to parvovirus B19, influenza, CMV and Epstein-Barr virus, according to a later analysis. V-gene and J-gene trimming of TCR beta chains was associated with a missense DCLRE1C variant in a later genetic analysis, and the association was replicated in an independent cohort. When HLA alleles, especially DR and DQ, strongly co-occurred, TCR associations were difficult to assign to individual alleles. Roughly uniform sequencing depth across donors was assumed in presence/absence analyses, although this assumption may not hold. In vitro tests confirmed that a few of the cytomegalovirus-associated TCR beta chains recognize cytomegalovirus antigens. Because some donors lacked HLA typing at each locus, the association tests relied only on the typed subset. In a later analysis, TCR association rates were found to vary across HLA loci, with the most associated TCRs seen for DRB1 alleles and the fewest for HLA-C alleles.

Sequenced input: PBMCs. The V and J genes are TRBV4-2 and TRBJ2-7; TRBD1 might be the D gene, on 6 matching bases. This sequence originates from a woman aged 45-65 years in good health and CMV-seropositive. The CDR3 corresponds to CASSQATGANPSYEQYF. The sequenced DNA is TGTGCCAGCAGCCAAGCGACAGGAGCTAATCCCTCCTACGAGCAGTACTTC.